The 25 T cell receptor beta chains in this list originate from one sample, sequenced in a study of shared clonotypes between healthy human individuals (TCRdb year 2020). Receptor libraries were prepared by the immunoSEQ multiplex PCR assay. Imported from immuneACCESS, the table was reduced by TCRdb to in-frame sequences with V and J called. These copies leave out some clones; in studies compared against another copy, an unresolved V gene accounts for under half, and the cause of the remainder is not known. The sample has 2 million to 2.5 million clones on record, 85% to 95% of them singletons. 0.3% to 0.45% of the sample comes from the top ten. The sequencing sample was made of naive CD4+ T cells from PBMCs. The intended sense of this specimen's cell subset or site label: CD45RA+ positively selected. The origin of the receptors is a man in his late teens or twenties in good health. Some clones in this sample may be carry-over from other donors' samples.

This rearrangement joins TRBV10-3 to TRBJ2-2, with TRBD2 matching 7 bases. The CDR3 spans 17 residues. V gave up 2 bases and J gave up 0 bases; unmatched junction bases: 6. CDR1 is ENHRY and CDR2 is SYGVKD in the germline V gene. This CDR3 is CAISEGRAGTNTGELFF. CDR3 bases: TGTGCCATCAGTGAGGGCCGAGCGGGGACGAACACCGGGGAGCTGTTTTTT.

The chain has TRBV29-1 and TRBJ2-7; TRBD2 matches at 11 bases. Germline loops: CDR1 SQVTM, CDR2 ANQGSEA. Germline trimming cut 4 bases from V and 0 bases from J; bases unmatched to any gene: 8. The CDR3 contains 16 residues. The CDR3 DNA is TGCAGCGTTGGGGGAGGGACTAGCGGTTCCTCCTACGAGCAGTACTTC. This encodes CSVGGGTSGSSYEQYF.

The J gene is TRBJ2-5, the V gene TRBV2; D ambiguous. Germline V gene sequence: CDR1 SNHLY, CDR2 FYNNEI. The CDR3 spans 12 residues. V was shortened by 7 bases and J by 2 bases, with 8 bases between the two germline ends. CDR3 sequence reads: CASTSEQETQYF. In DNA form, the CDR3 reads TGTGCCAGCACCAGCGAACAAGAGACCCAGTACTTC.

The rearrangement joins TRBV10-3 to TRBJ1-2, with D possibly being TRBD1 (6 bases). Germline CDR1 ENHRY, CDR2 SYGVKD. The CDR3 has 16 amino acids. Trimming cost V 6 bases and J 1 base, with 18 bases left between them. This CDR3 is CAIRDMGQILNYGYTF. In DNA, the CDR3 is TGTGCCATCAGAGACATGGGACAAATCCTTAACTATGGCTACACCTTC.

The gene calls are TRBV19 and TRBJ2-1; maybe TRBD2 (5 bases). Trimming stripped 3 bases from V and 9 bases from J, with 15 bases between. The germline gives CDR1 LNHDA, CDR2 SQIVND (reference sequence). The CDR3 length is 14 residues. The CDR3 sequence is CASSILSRRGEQFF. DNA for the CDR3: TGTGCCAGTAGTATCCTCTCACGCCGGGGTGAGCAGTTCTTC.

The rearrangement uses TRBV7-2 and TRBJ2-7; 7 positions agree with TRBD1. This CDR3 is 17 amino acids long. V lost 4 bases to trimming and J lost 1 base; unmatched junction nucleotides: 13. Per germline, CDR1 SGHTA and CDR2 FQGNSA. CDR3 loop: CASSSVADWTGSYEQYF. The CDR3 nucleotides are TGTGCCAGCAGCTCTGTTGCGGATTGGACAGGTTCCTACGAGCAGTACTTC.

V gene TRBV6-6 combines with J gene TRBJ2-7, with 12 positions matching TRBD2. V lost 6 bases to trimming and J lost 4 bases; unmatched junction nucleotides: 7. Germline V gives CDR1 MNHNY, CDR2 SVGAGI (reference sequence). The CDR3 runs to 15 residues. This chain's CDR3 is CASRYSLAGGYEQYF. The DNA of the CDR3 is TGTGCCAGCAGGTATTCCCTAGCGGGAGGGTACGAGCAGTACTTC.

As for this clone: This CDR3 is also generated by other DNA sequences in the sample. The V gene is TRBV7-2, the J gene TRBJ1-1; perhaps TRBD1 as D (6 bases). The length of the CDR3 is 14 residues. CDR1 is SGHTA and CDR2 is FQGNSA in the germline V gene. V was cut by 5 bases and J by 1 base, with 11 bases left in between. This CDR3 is CASSLDRRNTEAFF. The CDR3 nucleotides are TGTGCCAGCAGCCTTGACAGGAGGAACACTGAAGCTTTCTTT.

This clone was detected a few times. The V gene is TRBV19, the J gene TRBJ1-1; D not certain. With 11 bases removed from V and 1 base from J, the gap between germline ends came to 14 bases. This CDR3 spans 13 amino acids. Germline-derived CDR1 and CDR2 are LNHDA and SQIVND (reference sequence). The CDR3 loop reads CAVNSRGNTEAFF. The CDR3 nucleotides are TGTGCCGTAAACTCCCGGGGGAACACTGAAGCTTTCTTT.

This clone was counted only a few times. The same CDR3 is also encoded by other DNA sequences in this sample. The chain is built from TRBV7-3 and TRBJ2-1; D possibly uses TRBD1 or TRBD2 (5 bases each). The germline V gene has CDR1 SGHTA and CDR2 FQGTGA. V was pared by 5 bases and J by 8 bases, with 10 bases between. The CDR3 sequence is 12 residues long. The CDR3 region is CASSPGGDEQFF. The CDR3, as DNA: TGTGCCAGCAGCCCTGGGGGAGATGAGCAGTTCTTC.

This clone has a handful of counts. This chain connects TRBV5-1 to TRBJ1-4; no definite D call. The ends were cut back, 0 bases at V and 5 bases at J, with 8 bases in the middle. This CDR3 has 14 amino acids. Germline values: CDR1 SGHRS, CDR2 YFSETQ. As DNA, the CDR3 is TGCGCCAGCAGCTTGGGTTCGATAAATGAAAAACTGTTTTTT. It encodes CASSLGSINEKLFF. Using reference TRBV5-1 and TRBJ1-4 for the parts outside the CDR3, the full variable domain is KAGVTQTPRYLIKTRGQQVTLSCSPISGHRSVSWYQQTPGQGLQFLFEYFSETQRNKGNFPGRFSGRQFSNSRSEMNVSTLELGDSALYLCASSLGSINEKLFFGSGTQLSVL.

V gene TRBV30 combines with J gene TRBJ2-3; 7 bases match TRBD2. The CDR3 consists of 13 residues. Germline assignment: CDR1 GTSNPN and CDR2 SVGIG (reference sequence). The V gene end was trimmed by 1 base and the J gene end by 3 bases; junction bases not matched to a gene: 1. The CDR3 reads CAWSGDYTDTQYF. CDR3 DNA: TGTGCCTGGAGTGGGGACTATACAGATACGCAGTATTTT.

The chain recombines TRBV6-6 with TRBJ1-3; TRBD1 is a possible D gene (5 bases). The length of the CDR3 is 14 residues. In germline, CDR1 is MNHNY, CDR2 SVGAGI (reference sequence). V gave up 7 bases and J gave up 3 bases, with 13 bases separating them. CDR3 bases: TGTGCCAGCATTTCACCGGGGGGTGGAAACACCATATATTTT. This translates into CASISPGGGNTIYF.

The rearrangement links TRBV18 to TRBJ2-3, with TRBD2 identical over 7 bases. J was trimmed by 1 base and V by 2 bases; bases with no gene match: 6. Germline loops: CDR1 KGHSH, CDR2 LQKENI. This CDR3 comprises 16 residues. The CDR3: CASSPGAGVGTDTQYF. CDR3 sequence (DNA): TGTGCCAGCTCACCAGGGGCGGGAGTGGGCACAGATACGCAGTATTTT.

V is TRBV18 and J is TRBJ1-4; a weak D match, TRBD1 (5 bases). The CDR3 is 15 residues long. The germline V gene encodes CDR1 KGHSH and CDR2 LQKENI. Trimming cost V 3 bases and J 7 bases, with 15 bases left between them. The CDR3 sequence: CASSPQGHRIEKLFF. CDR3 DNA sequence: TGTGCCAGCTCACCTCAGGGCCACCGAATTGAAAAACTGTTTTTT.

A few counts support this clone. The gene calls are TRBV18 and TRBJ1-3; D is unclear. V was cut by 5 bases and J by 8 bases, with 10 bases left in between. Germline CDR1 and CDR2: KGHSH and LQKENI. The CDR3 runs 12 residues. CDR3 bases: TGTGCCAGCTCAGAGAAGGCGGACACCATATATTTT. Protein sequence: CASSEKADTIYF.

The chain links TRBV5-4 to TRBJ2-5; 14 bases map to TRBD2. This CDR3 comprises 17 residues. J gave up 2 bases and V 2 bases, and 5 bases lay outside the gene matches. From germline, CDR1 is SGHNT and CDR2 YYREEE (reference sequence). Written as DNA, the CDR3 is TGTGCCAGCAGCTTAGGTGGACTAGCGGGGGGACAAGAGACCCAGTACTTC. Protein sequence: CASSLGGLAGGQETQYF.

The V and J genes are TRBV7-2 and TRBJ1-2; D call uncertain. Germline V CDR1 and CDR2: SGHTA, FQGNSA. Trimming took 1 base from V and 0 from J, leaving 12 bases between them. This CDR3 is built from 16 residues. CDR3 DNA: TGTGCCAGCAGCTTAGATCGGAATCGCGCTAACTATGGCTACACCTTC. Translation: CASSLDRNRANYGYTF.

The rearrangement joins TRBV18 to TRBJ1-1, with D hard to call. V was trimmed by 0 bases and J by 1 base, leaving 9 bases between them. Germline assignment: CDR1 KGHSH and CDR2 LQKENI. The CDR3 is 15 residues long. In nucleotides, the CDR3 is TGTGCCAGCTCACCACCAAAACAGCAGAACACTGAAGCTTTCTTT. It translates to CASSPPKQQNTEAFF.

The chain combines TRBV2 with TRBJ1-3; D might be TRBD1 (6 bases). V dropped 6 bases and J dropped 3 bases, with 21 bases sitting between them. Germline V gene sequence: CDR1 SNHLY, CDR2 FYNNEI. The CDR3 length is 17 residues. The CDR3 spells CASRGQGRRGVGNTIYF. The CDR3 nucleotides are TGTGCCAGCAGGGGCCAGGGTCGAAGGGGGGTTGGAAACACCATATATTTT.

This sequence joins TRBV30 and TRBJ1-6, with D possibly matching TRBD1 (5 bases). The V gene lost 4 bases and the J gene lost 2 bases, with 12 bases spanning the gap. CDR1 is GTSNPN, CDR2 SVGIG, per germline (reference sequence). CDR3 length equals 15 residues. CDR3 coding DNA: TGTGCCTGGAACCGGCCGGGGCCCTATAATTCACCCCTCCACTTT. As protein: CAWNRPGPYNSPLHF. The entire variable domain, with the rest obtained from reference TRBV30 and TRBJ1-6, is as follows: SQTIHQWPATLVQPVGSPLSLECTVEGTSNPNLYWYRQAAGRGLQLLFYSVGIGQISSEVPQNLSASRPQDRQFILSSKKLLLSDSGFYLCAWNRPGPYNSPLHFGNGTRLTVT.

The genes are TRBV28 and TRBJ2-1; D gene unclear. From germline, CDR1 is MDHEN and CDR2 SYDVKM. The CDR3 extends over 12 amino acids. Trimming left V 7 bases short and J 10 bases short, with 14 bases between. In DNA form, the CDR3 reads TGTGCCAGCACTACCCCCCGTCGCGAGCAGTTCTTC. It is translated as CASTTPRREQFF.

The CDR3 protein is CASSWGEAGGQYEQYF. Here the CDR3 DNA reads TGCGCCAGCAGCTGGGGAGAAGCGGGAGGCCAGTACGAGCAGTACTTC. The J gene is TRBJ2-7, the V gene TRBV5-1, with TRBD2 matching over 9 bases. CDR1 is SGHRS, CDR2 YFSETQ, per germline. With V trimmed by 3 bases and J by 4 bases, 11 bases remained unmatched. The CDR3 runs to 16 residues.

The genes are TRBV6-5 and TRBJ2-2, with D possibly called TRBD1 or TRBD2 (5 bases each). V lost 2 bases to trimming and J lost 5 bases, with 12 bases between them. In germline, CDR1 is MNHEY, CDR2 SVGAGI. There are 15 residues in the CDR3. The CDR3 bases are TGTGCCAGCAGTTACCGGGGCCAGAGGACCGGGGAGCTGTTTTTT. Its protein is CASSYRGQRTGELFF.

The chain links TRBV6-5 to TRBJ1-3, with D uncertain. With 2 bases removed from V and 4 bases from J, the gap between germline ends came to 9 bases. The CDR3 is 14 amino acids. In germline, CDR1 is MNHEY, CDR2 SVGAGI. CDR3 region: CASSYKLGGNTIYF. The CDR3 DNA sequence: TGTGCCAGCAGTTACAAGTTGGGCGGAAACACCATATATTTT.